The 14 T cell receptor beta chains given below trace back to one sample, sequenced in a study of prognosis after radiotherapy for stage I lung cancer. Two-round multiplex PCR, the amplification method, yielded TCR beta CDR3 from genomic DNA. During first-round PCR, primers specific to each TRBV and TRBJ gene were used. Each CDR3 protein is one row after TCRdb ran MiXCR on the multiplex PCR reads. The table shows 10,000 to 15,000 distinct CDR3 sequences, with 40% to 55% occurring only once. The sequencing here drew on PBMCs, taken before or after stereotactic body radiation therapy (not recorded which). The receptor source for this set is a donor over 45 with non-small cell lung cancer.

This clonotype showed up many times. The CDR3 here is CASSLVSGPGEQFF. CDR3 nucleotide sequence: TGTGCCAGCAGCTTAGTCAGCGGGCCCGGTGAGCAGTTCTTC. V usage is TRBV7-9 and J usage is TRBJ2-1; D perhaps matches TRBD2 (6 bases). Between the trimmed V and J ends, which lost 1 base and 9 bases, there was a span of 13 bases. The CDR3 is 14 amino acids. Germline V gives CDR1 SEHNR, CDR2 FQNEAQ (reference sequence).

The sample holds a few counts of this clonotype. This sequence is one base from a far larger clone and is likely a read error. Here the CDR3 omits its conserved ending phenylalanine or tryptophan, so a read error is the likely source. This chain connects TRBV6-4 to TRBJ2-1; TRBD2 matches 8 bases. The CDR3 is 14 amino acids. The junction had 8 bases not matched to a gene; V was cut back by 7 bases and J by 6 bases. Germline V CDR1 and CDR2: MRHNA, SNTAGT. In DNA, the CDR3 is TGTGCCAGCATGACCGGGAGGGCCTCCAATGAGCAGTTCTTA. Its translation: CASMTGRASNEQFL.

Many counts were recorded for this clonotype. The genes are TRBV19 and TRBJ2-2; D might be TRBD1 (7 bases). V was shortened by 6 bases and J by 0 bases, with 11 bases between the two germline ends. The CDR3 loop spans 15 amino acids. Germline loops: CDR1 LNHDA, CDR2 SQIVND (reference sequence). The CDR3 is CASRAGQTNTGELFF. CDR3 sequence (DNA): TGTGCCAGTAGGGCGGGACAGACGAACACCGGGGAGCTGTTTTTT. The complete variable domain, with remaining parts taken from reference TRBV19 and TRBJ2-2, reads DGGITQSPKYLFRKEGQNVTLSCEQNLNHDAMYWYRQDPGQGLRLIYYSQIVNDFQKGDIAEGYSVSREKKESFPLTVTSAQKNPTAFYLCASRAGQTNTGELFFGEGSRLTVL.

This clonotype is medium-sized. The J gene is TRBJ2-1, the V gene TRBV12-3 or TRBV12-4; D gene unclear. The V end lost 2 bases, the J end lost 0 bases, and 8 bases lay between the germline ends. This CDR3 comprises 15 residues. The CDR3, as DNA: TGTGCCAGCAGTTTATGGGAAAGCTCCTACAATGAGCAGTTCTTC. It is translated as CASSLWESSYNEQFF.

About this clonotype itself: A junction boundary mismatches the germline segment, possibly from a read error. This chain connects TRBV2 to TRBJ2-2; 14 bases line up with TRBD2. The CDR3 contains 11 residues. CDR1 is SNHLY and CDR2 is FYNNEI in the germline V gene. The DNA of the CDR3 is TGTGCCAGGGGGACTAGCGGGGGGCTGTTTTTT. Its translation: CARGTSGGLFF. Complete variable domain (other parts from reference TRBV2 and TRBJ2-2): EPEVTQTPSHQVTQMGQEVILRCVPISNHLYFYWYRQILGQKVEFLVSFYNNEISEKSEIFDDQFSVERPDGSNFTLKIRSTKLEDSAMYFCARGTSGGLFFGEGSRLTVL.

This clonotype was seen only once. The junction departs from germline at one end; a sequencing error may be responsible. The CDR3 region has the DNA TGTTCCAGCAGTTTATTGCGGCTAGCGGGCGGAGTCGAGCAGTTCTTC. Amino acids: CSSSLLRLAGGVEQFF. The chain carries TRBV28 and TRBJ2-1; 8 nucleotides agree with TRBD2. Germline values: CDR1 MDHEN, CDR2 SYDVKM. The CDR3 is made up of 16 amino acids.

This clonotype has a count of ten or more. The chain combines TRBV2 with TRBJ2-7; TRBD1 matches 7 bases. The CDR3 is made up of 14 amino acids. The germline CDR1 and CDR2 sequences are SNHLY and FYNNEI. Trimming removed 3 bases from V and 4 bases from J; junction bases left unmatched: 6. In DNA form, the CDR3 reads TGTGCCAGCAGTGAGAGACAGGGTGGTTACGAGCAGTACTTC. It specifies CASSERQGGYEQYF.

This clonotype was observed at least ten times. V is TRBV5-1 and J is TRBJ1-1, with D uncertain. Trimming removed 4 bases at V and 8 bases at J, with 15 bases between. The CDR3 is 13 amino acids. CDR1 and CDR2 from the germline V gene are SGHRS and YFSETQ. CDR3 region: CASSTPDRREAFF. Here the CDR3 DNA reads TGCGCCAGCAGCACCCCGGACCGAAGGGAAGCTTTCTTT.

V gene TRBV28 combines with J gene TRBJ1-3, with 7 nucleotides matching TRBD1. CDR3 length: 14 amino acids. Germline V gene data show CDR1 as MDHEN and CDR2 as SYDVKM. V lost 11 bases and J lost 8; bases outside the gene matches: 15. CDR3 DNA sequence: TGTGCCGCCGAGGGGGCGGCCGTAACTGACACCATATATTTT. Amino acids: CAAEGAAVTDTIYF.

The V gene is TRBV20-1, the J gene TRBJ2-3, with 10 bases matching TRBD2. The germline gives CDR1 DFQATT, CDR2 SNEGSKA (reference sequence). V was clipped by 1 base and J by 2 bases; unmatched bases: 3. There are 15 residues in the CDR3. The CDR3 DNA follows: TGCAGTGCTAGAGGTAGCGGGGGGCCCACAGATACGCAGTATTTT. Translated, it gives CSARGSGGPTDTQYF.

In this sample, this clonotype turned up a few times. The rearrangement links TRBV6-1 to TRBJ1-1; a possible D gene is TRBD1 (5 bases). Germline values: CDR1 MNHNS, CDR2 SASEGT. V lost 4 bases and J 4 bases, leaving 13 bases between the germline ends. This CDR3 contains 14 residues. The CDR3 here is CASSARRGVTEAFF. CDR3 DNA sequence: TGTGCCAGCAGTGCCCGGCGAGGGGTCACTGAAGCTTTCTTT.

This chain links TRBV5-1 with TRBJ1-3; unclear D gene. The CDR3 spans 15 residues. V lost 0 bases, J lost 0 bases, and 7 bases lay in between. In germline, CDR1 is SGHRS, CDR2 YFSETQ. The CDR3 coding sequence is TGCGCCAGCAGCTTGGACGGCACCTCTGGAAACACCATATATTTT. This sequence encodes CASSLDGTSGNTIYF.

This clonotype has only a few counts. The genes are TRBV3-1 and TRBJ2-5; D call uncertain. V lost 4 bases and J 6 bases, leaving 12 bases between the germline ends. The CDR3 totals 13 residues. Germline V lookup: CDR1 LGHDT, CDR2 YNNKEL (reference sequence). This CDR3 reads CASSRRGAQTQYF. Here the CDR3 DNA reads TGTGCCAGCAGCCGACGTGGCGCTCAGACCCAGTACTTC.

In its sample, this clonotype ranks as medium-sized (0.01 to 0.1%). This chain joins TRBV20-1 and TRBJ2-3; D not resolved. CDR3 length equals 14 residues. The V and J ends lost 3 bases and 6 bases respectively, with 16 bases between them. Per germline, CDR1 DFQATT and CDR2 SNEGSKA (reference sequence). CDR3 protein: CSASYIPGLDTQYF. CDR3 in DNA: TGCAGTGCTAGCTATATACCGGGTCTCGATACGCAGTATTTT.